This TCR beta chain was retrieved from a study of technical replicates of blood from several donors. Clones were read by immunoSEQ multiplex PCR, and TCRdb kept only the in-frame ones, dropping some. The table shows around 72,000 clones, with nearly 99% occurring only once. The V end lost 2 bases, the J end lost 1 base, and 5 bases lay between the germline ends. The CDR3 spans 13 residues. CDR1 and CDR2 from the germline V gene are SGHNT and YENEEA. This TCR came from a human donor in good health. The chain couples TRBV11-3 to TRBJ1-1; no clear D. Sequenced input: T cells isolated from PBMCs. The CDR3 nucleotides read TGTGCCAGCAGCTTACTACCGAACACTGAAGCTTTCTTT. The encoded protein is CASSLLPNTEAFF.